This T cell receptor beta chain was retrieved from a study of control samples from healthy donors and cancer patients. This clone was detected once. V was clipped by 4 bases and J by 3 bases; unmatched bases: 8. CDR1 is MDHEN and CDR2 is SYDVKM in the germline V gene. CDR3 length: 15 amino acids. The method was immunoSEQ multiplex PCR; TCRdb's version includes in-frame clones alone and lacks a portion of them. The data contain 120,000 to 150,000 clones, 80% to 95% of them singletons. The rearrangement links TRBV28 to TRBJ1-1, with TRBD1 matching 7 bases. This sequence was found in a man younger than 40 in good health. Sequencing was carried out using blood. CDR3 in amino acids: CASSSTDRADTEAFF. CDR3 DNA sequence: TGTGCCAGCAGTTCCACAGACAGGGCTGACACTGAAGCTTTCTTT.